This T cell receptor beta chain is drawn from a study of T cells after yellow fever vaccination. This CDR3 has 14 amino acids. V was clipped by 3 bases and J by 7 bases, with 13 bases between them. Germline CDR1 DFQATT, CDR2 SNEGSKA (reference sequence). TCRdb redid the calling of the 5' RACE reads with MiXCR, one entry per CDR3 protein. This sample has more than 450,000 distinct CDR3 sequences; just over 20% occur once, and the top ten carry approximately 16%. Sequenced material: PBMCs, taken about 20 days after the first yellow fever vaccination. V usage is TRBV20-1 and J usage is TRBJ1-6; a weak D match, TRBD1 (5 bases). This clonotype originated in a man between 18 and 29 years old who received the YFV17D yellow fever vaccine. This CDR3 is CSASYQGGNSPLHF. CDR3 in DNA: TGCAGTGCTAGCTACCAGGGCGGGAATTCACCCCTCCACTTT.